This T cell receptor beta chain emerged from a study of shared clonotypes between healthy human individuals. Broader study findings: Lower generation probabilities were found for non-shared clonotypes than for those shared by all four donors.

Concerning this clone: Its specificity is unknown.

This CDR3 spans 13 amino acids. Germline V gives CDR1 SGHNT, CDR2 YENEEA. V lost 1 base, J lost 12 bases, and 15 bases lay in between. Clones were sequenced by immunoSEQ multiplex PCR, and TCRdb holds only the in-frame ones, with some missing. The profile shows hundreds of thousands of clones, roughly 96% of them singletons. Naive CD8 cells comprised CD45RO-negative, CCR7-positively selected cells, excluding terminally differentiated effector memory CD45RA+ cells. The V gene is TRBV11-3, the J gene TRBJ2-5; possibly TRBD2 for D (5 bases). Input material: naive CD8+ T cells sorted from blood. The TCR was taken from a woman between 25 and 40 years old in good health. The CDR3 here is CASSLGDGGGKYF. CDR3 nucleotides: TGTGCCAGCAGCTTAGGTGACGGAGGTGGGAAGTACTTC.